This TCR beta chain was recovered during a study of CD4 T cell repertoires in COVID-19. The assay was immunoSEQ multiplex PCR, and TCRdb's table has in-frame clones only and misses some. The profile shows more than 65,000 clones, about four fifths of them singletons. This CDR3 has 17 amino acids. This chain uses TRBV21-1 with TRBJ2-3; no DNA check was done on the table's D call, TRBD1. TRBV21-1 is assigned pseudogene status. Specimen: CD4+ T cells from peripheral blood, collected after recovery from COVID-19. This TCR derives from a human donor who had COVID-19. The CDR3: CASSKEFGGVGPDTQYF. The CDR3 region has the DNA TGTGCCAGCAGCAAAGAATTTGGGGGCGTCGGCCCAGATACGCAGTATTTT.